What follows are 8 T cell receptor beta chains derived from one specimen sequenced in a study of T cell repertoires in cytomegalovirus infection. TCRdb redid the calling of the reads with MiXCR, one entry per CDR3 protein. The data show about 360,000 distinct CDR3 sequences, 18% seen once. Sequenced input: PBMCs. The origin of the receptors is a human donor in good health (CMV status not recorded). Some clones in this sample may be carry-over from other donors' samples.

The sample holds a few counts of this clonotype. The CDR3 loop reads CSTTKGVGGVSYNEQFF. Here the CDR3 DNA reads TGCAGCACCACGAAGGGTGTCGGGGGGGTCTCCTACAATGAGCAGTTCTTC. The chain recombines TRBV29-1 with TRBJ2-1, with TRBD2 matching 8 bases. The CDR3 totals 17 residues. Germline trimming cut 8 bases from V and 0 bases from J; bases unmatched to any gene: 15. Per germline, CDR1 SQVTM and CDR2 ANQGSEA.

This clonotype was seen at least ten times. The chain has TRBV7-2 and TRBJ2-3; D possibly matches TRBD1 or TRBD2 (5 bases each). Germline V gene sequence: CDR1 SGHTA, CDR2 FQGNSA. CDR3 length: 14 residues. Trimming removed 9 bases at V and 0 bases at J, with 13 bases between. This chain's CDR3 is CASKRGASTDTQYF. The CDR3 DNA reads TGTGCCAGTAAACGAGGGGCTAGCACAGATACGCAGTATTTT.

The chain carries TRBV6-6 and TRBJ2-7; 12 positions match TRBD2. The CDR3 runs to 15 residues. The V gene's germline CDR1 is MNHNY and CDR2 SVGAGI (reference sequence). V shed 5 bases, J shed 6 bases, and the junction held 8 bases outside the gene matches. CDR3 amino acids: CASSLLAGGPLEQYF. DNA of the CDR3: TGTGCCAGCAGTCTTCTAGCGGGAGGGCCCCTCGAGCAGTACTTC.

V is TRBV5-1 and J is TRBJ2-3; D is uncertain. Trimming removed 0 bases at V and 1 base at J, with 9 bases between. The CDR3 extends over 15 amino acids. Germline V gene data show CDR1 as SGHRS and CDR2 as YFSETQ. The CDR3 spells CASSLGIVRTDTQYF. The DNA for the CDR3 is TGCGCCAGCAGCTTGGGGATTGTTCGCACAGATACGCAGTATTTT.

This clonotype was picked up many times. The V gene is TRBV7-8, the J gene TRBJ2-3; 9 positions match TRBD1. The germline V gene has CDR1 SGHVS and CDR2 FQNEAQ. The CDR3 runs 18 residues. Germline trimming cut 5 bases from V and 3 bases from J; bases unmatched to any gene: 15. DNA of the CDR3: TGTGCCAGCAGCACACGCGTGGACCGGGACAGGGAAACAGATACGCAGTATTTT. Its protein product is CASSTRVDRDRETDTQYF.

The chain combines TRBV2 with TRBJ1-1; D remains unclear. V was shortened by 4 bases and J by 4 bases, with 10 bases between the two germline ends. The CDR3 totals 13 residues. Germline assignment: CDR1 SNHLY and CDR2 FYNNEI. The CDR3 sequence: CASSGATGTEAFF. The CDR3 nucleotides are TGTGCCAGCAGTGGAGCAACGGGCACTGAAGCTTTCTTT.

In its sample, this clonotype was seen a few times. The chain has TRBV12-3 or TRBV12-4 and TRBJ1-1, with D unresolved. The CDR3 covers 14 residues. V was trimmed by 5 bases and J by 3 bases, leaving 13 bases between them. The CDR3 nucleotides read TGTGCCAGCAGTGCTAGCCACGGATACACTGAAGCTTTCTTT. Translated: CASSASHGYTEAFF.

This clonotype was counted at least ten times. DNA for the CDR3: TGTGCCAGCAGTTGGGGAGAAGATACGCAGTATTTT. Protein sequence: CASSWGEDTQYF. The gene calls are TRBV7-2 and TRBJ2-3, with D possibly matching TRBD2 (5 bases). Trimming pared 6 bases from V and 5 bases from J, leaving 9 bases between. CDR3 length: 12 amino acids. CDR1 and CDR2 from the germline V gene are SGHTA and FQGNSA.